The clone carrying this TCR beta chain was counted only a few times. Its antigen is unknown. These data originate in a study of cytomegalovirus exposure and HLA in healthy donors. The overall study: Among 350 to 500 genotyped donors, roughly 81% fell in the Caucasian-associated ancestry cluster. Study conclusions and caveats: Later on, an analysis showed TCR association rates differing by HLA locus, with DRB1 the most and HLA-C the fewest. Indistinguishability led to the exclusion of some V segments, TRBV6-2 and TRBV6-3 included. The CMV antigen specificity of a few CMV-associated chains was confirmed through in vitro analysis.

This CDR3 has 18 amino acids. Trimming removed 3 bases from V and 5 bases from J, with 23 bases in between. Germline V gene sequence: CDR1 SGHTA, CDR2 FQGNSA. The PCR ran on 60 Vbeta and 13 Jbeta primers. Only in-frame clones appear in the TCRdb table, and some are missing; sequencing was by immunoSEQ multiplex PCR. This repertoire shows under 200,000 clones, 65% to 90% found once; its top ten account for over 2%. This receptor was identified in a woman aged 50 to 60 in good health and CMV-seronegative. The sample consisted of PBMCs. The gene calls are TRBV7-2 and TRBJ2-1; D might be TRBD1 (6 bases). The CDR3 bases are TGTGCCAGCAGCTTCCTCCCTAAGGGGGTTGGTATACACAATGAGCAGTTCTTC. Its protein is CASSFLPKGVGIHNEQFF.